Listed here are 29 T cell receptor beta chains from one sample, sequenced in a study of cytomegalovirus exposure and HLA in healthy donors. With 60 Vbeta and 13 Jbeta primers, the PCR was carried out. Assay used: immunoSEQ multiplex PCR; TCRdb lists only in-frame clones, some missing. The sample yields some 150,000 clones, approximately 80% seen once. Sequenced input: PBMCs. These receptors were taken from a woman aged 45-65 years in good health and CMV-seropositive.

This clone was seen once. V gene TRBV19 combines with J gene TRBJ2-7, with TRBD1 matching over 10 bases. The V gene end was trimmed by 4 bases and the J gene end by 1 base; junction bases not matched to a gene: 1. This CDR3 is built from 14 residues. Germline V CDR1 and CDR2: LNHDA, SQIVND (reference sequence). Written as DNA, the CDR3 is TGTGCCAGTAGTAGGACAGGGGGTTCCTACGAGCAGTACTTC. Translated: CASSRTGGSYEQYF.

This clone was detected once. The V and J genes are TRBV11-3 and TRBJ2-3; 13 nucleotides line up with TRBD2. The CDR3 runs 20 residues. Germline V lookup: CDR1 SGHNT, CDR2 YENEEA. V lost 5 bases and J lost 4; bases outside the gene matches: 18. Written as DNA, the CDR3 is TGTGCCAGCAGCCAACCAGGGGGCCAACTAGCGGGGGGGCCCGCAGATACGCAGTATTTT. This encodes CASSQPGGQLAGGPADTQYF.

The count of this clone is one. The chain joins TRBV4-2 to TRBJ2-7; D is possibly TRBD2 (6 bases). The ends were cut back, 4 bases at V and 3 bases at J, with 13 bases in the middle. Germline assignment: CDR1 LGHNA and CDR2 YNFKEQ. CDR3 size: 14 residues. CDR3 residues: CASSPPGRNYEQYF. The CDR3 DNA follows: TGTGCCAGCAGCCCCCCGGGGAGGAACTACGAGCAGTACTTC.

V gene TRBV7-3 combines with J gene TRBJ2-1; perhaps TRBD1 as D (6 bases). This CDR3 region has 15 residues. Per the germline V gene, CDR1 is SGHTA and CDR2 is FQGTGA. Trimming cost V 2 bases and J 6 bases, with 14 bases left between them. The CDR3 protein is CASSLGDTPGNEQFF. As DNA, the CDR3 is TGTGCCAGCAGCTTAGGGGACACCCCCGGCAATGAGCAGTTCTTC. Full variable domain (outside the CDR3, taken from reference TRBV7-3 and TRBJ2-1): GAGVSQTPSNKVTEKGKYVELRCDPISGHTALYWYRQSLGQGPEFLIYFQGTGAADDSGLPNDRFFAVRPEGSVSTLKIQRTERGDSAVYLCASSLGDTPGNEQFFGPGTRLTVL.

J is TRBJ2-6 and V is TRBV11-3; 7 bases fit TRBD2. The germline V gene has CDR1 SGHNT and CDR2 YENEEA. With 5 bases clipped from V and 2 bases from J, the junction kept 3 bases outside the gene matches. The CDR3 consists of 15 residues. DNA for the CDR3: TGTGCCAGCAGCCAAGGACTAGCTGGGGCCAACGTCCTGACTTTC. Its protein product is CASSQGLAGANVLTF.

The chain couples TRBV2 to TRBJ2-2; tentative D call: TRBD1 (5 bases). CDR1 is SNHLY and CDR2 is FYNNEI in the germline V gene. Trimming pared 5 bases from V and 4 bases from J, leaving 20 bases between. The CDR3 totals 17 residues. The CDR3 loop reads CASSHYRSTYLTGELFF. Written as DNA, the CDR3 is TGTGCCAGCAGTCATTACAGGAGCACCTACCTCACCGGGGAGCTGTTTTTT. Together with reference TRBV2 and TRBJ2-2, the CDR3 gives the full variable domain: EPEVTQTPSHQVTQMGQEVILRCVPISNHLYFYWYRQILGQKVEFLVSFYNNEISEKSEIFDDQFSVERPDGSNFTLKIRSTKLEDSAMYFCASSHYRSTYLTGELFFGEGSRLTVL.

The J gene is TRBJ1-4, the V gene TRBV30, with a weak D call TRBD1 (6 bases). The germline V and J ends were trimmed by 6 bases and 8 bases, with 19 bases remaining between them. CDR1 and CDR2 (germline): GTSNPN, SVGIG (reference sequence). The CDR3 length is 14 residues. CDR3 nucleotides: TGTGCCTGCAACCCAGGGGAAGCGGTGGAAAAACTGTTTTTT. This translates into CACNPGEAVEKLFF.

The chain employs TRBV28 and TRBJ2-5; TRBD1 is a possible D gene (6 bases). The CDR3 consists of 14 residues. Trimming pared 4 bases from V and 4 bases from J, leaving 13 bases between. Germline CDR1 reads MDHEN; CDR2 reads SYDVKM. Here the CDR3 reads CASSSRGFGETQYF. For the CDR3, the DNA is TGTGCCAGCAGTTCTAGGGGGTTCGGAGAGACCCAGTACTTC.

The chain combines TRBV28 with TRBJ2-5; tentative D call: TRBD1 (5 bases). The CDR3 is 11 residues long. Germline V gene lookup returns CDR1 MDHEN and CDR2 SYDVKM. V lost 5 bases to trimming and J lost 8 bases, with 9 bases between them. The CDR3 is CASSLDSTQYF. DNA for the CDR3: TGTGCCAGCAGTCTAGACAGCACCCAGTACTTC.

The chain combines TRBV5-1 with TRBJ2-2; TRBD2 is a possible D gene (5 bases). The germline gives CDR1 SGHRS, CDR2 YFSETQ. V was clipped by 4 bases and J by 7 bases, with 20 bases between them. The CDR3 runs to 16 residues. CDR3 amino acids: CASSPSLRLRGGELFF. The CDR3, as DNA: TGCGCCAGCAGCCCCTCCCTAAGGCTCCGGGGCGGGGAGCTGTTTTTT.

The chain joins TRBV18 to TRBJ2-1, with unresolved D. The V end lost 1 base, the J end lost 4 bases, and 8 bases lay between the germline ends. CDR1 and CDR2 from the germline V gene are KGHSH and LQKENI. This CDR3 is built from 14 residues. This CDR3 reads CASSPLTAYNEQFF. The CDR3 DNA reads TGTGCCAGCTCACCACTAACAGCTTACAATGAGCAGTTCTTC.

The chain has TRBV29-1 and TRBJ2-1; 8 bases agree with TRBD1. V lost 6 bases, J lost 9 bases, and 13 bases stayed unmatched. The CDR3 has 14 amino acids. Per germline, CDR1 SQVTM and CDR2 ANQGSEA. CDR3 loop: CSVAPQQGAIEQFF. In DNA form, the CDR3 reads TGCAGCGTAGCGCCTCAGCAGGGGGCTATTGAGCAGTTCTTC.

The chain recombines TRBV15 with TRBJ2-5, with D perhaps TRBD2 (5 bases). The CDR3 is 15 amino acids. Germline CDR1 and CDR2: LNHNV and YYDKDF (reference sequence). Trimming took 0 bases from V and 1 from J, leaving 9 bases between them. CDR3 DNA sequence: TGTGCCACCAGCAGAGATATAGCGAGCCAAGAGACCCAGTACTTC. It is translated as CATSRDIASQETQYF. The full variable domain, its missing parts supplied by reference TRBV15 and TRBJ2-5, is DAMVIQNPRYQVTQFGKPVTLSCSQTLNHNVMYWYQQKSSQAPKLLFHYYDKDFNNEADTPDNFQSRRPNTSFCFLDIRSPGLGDTAMYLCATSRDIASQETQYFGPGTRLLVL.

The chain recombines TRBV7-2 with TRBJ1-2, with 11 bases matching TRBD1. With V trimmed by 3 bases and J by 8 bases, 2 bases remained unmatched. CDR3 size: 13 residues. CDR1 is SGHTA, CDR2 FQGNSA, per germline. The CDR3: CASSFRTGGGYTF. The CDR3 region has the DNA TGTGCCAGCAGCTTCAGGACAGGGGGCGGCTACACCTTC.

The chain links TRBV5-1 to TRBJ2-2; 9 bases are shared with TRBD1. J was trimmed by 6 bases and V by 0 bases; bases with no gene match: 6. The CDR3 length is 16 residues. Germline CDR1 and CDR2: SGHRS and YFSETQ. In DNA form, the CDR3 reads TGCGCCAGCAGCTTGGAATGGACAGGGGTCCCCGGGGAGCTGTTTTTT. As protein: CASSLEWTGVPGELFF.

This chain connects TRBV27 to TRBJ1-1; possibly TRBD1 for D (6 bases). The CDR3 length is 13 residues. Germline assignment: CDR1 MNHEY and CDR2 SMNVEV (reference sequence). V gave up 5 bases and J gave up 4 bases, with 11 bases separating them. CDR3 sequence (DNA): TGTGCCAGCAGTGCGACACAGGGCACTGAAGCTTTCTTT. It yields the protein CASSATQGTEAFF.

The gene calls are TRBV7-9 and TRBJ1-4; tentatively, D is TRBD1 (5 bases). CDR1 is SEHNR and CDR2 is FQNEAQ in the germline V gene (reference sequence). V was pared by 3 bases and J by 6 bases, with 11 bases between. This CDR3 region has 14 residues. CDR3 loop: CASSFREWDEKLFF. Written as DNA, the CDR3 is TGTGCCAGCAGCTTCAGGGAATGGGATGAAAAACTGTTTTTT.

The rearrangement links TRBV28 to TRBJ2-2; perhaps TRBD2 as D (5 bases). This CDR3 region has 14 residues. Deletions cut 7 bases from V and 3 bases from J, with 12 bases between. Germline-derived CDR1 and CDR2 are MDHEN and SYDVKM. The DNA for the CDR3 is TGTGCCAGCACTAGCCCCCAATACACCGGGGAGCTGTTTTTT. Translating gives CASTSPQYTGELFF.

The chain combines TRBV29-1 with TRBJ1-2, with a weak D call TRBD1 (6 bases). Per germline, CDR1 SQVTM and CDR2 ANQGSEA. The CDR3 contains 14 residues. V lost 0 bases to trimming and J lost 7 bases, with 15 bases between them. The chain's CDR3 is CSVEDATRTAGYTF. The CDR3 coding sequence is TGCAGCGTTGAAGATGCTACCAGGACAGCTGGCTACACCTTC. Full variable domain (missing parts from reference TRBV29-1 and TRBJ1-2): SAVISQKPSRDICQRGTSLTIQCQVDSQVTMMFWYRQQPGQSLTLIATANQGSEATYESGFVIDKFPISRPNLTFSTLTVSNMSPEDSSIYLCSVEDATRTAGYTFGSGTRLTVV.

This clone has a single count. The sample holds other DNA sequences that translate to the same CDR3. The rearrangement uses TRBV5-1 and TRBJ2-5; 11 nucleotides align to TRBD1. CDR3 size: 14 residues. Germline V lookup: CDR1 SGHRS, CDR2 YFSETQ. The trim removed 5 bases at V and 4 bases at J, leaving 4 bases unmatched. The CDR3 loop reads CASSLGTGGETQYF. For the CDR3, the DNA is TGCGCCAGCAGTCTCGGGACAGGGGGAGAGACCCAGTACTTC.

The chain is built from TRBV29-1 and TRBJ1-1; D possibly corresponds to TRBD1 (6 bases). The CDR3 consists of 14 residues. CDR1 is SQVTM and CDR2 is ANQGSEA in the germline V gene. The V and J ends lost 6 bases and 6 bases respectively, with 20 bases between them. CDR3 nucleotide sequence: TGCAGCGTCGACCAAGGGGGGGTGGGGTCTGAAGCTTTCTTT. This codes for CSVDQGGVGSEAFF.

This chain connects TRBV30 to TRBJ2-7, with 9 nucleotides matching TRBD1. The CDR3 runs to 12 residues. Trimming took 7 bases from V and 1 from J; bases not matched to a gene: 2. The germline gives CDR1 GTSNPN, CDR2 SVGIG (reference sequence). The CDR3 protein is CALTGGSYEQYF. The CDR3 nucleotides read TGTGCCTTGACAGGGGGTTCCTACGAGCAGTACTTC. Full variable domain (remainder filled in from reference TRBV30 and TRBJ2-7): SQTIHQWPATLVQPVGSPLSLECTVEGTSNPNLYWYRQAAGRGLQLLFYSVGIGQISSEVPQNLSASRPQDRQFILSSKKLLLSDSGFYLCALTGGSYEQYFGPGTRLTVT.

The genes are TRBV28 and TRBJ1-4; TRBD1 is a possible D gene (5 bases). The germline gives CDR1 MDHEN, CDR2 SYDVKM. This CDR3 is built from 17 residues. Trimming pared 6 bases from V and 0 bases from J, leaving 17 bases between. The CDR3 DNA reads TGTGCCAGCAGCTCCCGGGGGGGGGTCCCAACTAATGAAAAACTGTTTTTT. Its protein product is CASSSRGGVPTNEKLFF.

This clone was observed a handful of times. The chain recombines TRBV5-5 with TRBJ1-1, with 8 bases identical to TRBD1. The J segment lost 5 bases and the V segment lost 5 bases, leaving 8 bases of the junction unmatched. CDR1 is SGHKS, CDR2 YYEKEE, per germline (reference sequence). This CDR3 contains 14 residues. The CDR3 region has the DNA TGTGCCAGCAGTTACGGACAGGGTAGGACTGAAGCTTTCTTT. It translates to CASSYGQGRTEAFF.

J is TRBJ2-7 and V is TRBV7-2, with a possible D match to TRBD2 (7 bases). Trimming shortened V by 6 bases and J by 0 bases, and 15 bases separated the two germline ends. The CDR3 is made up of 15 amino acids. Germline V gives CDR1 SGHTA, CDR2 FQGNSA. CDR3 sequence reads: CASRKKGGSSYEQYF. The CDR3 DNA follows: TGTGCCAGCAGAAAAAAGGGGGGGAGCTCCTACGAGCAGTACTTC.

In nucleotides, the CDR3 is TGTGCCAGCAGTTTAGTAGGTCGACTGTCCTACGAGCAGTACTTC. It translates to CASSLVGRLSYEQYF. The chain joins TRBV28 to TRBJ2-5; D is unclear. The J call may be in error: the DNA end matches TRBJ2-7 better. Per the germline V gene, CDR1 is MDHEN and CDR2 is SYDVKM. The CDR3 extends over 15 amino acids.

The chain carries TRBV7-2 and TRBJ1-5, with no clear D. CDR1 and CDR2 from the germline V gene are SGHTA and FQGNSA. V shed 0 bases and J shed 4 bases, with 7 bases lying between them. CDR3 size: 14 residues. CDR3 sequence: CASSLAGLNQPQHF. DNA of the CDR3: TGTGCCAGCAGCTTAGCTGGCCTTAATCAGCCCCAGCATTTT.

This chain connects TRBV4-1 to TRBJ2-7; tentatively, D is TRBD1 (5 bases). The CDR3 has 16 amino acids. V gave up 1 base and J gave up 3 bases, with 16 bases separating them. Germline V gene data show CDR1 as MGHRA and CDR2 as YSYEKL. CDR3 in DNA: TGCGCCAGCAGCCAAGGCTCTTTCCGCAGGGACTACGAGCAGTACTTC. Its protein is CASSQGSFRRDYEQYF.

CDR3 in DNA: TGTGCCAGCAGCTGGACTAGCGGGACGACAGATACGCAGTATTTT. Translated: CASSWTSGTTDTQYF. The chain employs TRBV7-9 and TRBJ2-3, with 12 bases lining up with TRBD2. J was trimmed by 3 bases and V by 4 bases; bases with no gene match: 2. The germline V gene has CDR1 SEHNR and CDR2 FQNEAQ (reference sequence). The CDR3 extends over 15 amino acids.